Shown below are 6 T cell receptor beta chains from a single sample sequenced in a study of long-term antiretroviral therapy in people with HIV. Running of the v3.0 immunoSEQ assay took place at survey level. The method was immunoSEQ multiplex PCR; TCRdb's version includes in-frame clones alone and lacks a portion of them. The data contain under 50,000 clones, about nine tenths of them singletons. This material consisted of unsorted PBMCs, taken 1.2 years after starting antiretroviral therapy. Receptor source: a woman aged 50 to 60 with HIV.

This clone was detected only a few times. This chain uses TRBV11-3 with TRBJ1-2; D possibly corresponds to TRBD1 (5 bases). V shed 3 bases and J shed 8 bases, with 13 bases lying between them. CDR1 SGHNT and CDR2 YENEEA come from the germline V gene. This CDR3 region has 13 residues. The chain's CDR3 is CASSFSGGGGYTF. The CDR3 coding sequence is TGTGCCAGCAGCTTCTCGGGGGGTGGAGGCTACACCTTC.

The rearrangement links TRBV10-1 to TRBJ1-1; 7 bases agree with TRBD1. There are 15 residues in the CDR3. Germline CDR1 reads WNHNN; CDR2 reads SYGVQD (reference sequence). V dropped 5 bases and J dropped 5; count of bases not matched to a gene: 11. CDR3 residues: CASSRTRGGPTEAFF. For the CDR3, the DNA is TGCGCCAGCAGTCGAACCCGAGGGGGCCCAACTGAAGCTTTCTTT.

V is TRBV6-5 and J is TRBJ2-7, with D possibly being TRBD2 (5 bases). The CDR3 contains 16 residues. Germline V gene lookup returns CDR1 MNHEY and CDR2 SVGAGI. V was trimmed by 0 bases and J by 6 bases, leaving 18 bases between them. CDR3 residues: CASSYSYGMKTAEQYF. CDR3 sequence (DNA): TGTGCCAGCAGTTACTCATACGGGATGAAAACTGCCGAGCAGTACTTC.

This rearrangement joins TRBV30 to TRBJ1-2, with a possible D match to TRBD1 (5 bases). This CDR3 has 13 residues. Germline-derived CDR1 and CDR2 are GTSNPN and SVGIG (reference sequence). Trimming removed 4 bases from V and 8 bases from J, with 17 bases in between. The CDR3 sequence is CAWTTNSGIGYTF. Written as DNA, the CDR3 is TGTGCCTGGACCACGAATTCAGGGATCGGCTACACCTTC.

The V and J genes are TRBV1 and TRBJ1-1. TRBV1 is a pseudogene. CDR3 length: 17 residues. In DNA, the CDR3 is TGCACCAGCAGCCAAGGGGATACCGTAGGCAAGAACACTGAAGCTTTCTTT. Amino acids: CTSSQGDTVGKNTEAFF.

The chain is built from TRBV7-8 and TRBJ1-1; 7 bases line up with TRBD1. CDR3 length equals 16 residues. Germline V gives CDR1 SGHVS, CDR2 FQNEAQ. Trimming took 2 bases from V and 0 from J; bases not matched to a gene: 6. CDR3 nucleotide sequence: TGTGCCAGCAGCTTAAGGGTACAGGGGATGAACACTGAAGCTTTCTTT. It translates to CASSLRVQGMNTEAFF.